The table lists the clone carrying this T cell receptor (beta chain) with many counts. What it binds is not known. This sample is part of a study of breast tumors, draining lymph nodes, adjacent tissues. Germline CDR1 and CDR2: KGHSH and LQKENI. The CDR3 consists of 15 residues. The V and J ends lost 6 bases and 5 bases, in that order; junction bases with no gene match: 10. TCRdb itself ran the multiplex PCR reads through MiXCR, one entry per CDR3 protein. The table records some 140,000 distinct CDR3 sequences, about a fifth of them present only once. Whole-study findings and limits: Luminal-like breast cancer showed significantly greater tumor-nontumor repertoire similarity than basal-like breast cancer did. Tumors had less TCR diversity than lymph nodes, more than nontumor tissue.

Samples came from axillary lymph nodes draining the breast cancer. This receptor was identified in a female donor with breast cancer. Some clones in this sample may be carry-over from other donors' samples. What was sequenced was axillary lymph node tissue. V and J are TRBV18 and TRBJ2-3, with TRBD2 matching over 8 bases. CDR3 residues: CASSPTGTRGDTQYF. CDR3 nucleotides: TGTGCCAGCTCCCCGACCGGGACTAGGGGAGATACGCAGTATTTT.